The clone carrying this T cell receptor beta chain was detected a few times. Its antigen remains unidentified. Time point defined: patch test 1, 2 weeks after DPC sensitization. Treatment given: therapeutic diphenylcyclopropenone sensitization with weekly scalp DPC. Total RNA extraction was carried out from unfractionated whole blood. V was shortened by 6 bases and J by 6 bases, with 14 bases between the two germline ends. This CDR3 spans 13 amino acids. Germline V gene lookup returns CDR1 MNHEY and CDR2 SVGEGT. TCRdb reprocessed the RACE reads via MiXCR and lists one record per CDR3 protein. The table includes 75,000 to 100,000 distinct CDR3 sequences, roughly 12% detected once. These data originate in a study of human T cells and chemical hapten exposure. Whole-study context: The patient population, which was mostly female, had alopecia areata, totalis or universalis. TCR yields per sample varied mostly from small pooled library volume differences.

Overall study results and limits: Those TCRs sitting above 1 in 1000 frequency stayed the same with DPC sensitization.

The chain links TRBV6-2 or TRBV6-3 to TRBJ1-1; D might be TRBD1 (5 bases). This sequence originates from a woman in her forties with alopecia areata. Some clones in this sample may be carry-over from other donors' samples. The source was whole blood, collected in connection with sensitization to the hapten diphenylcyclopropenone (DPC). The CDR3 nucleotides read TGTGCCAGCAGCCCCACTCAGGGAGCTGAAGCTTTCTTT. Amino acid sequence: CASSPTQGAEAFF.